A single sample is the source of the 17 T cell receptor beta chains below, sequenced in a study of blood T cell repertoires in COVID-19. Generated by immunoSEQ multiplex PCR, the TCRdb table keeps only in-frame clones and is missing some. Of around 210,000 clones listed, roughly 85% were seen once; the top ten hold approximately 5%. The material sequenced was peripheral blood. These TCRs come from a man aged 45-60 years with COVID-19, enrolled during active disease.

This clone was counted once. The gene calls are TRBV6-5 and TRBJ1-3; no definite D call. Germline V gene data show CDR1 as MNHEY and CDR2 as SVGAGI. Between the trimmed V and J ends, which lost 6 bases and 0 bases, there was a span of 12 bases. The CDR3 sequence is 15 residues long. In DNA form, the CDR3 reads TGTGCCAGCAGGTCTCGACTTTCCTCTGGAAACACCATATATTTT. Its protein product is CASRSRLSSGNTIYF.

The count of this clone is one. The rearrangement uses TRBV21-1 and TRBJ2-7; the D call in the table, TRBD1, was not verified against the DNA. TRBV21-1 is given as a pseudogene. This CDR3 spans 14 amino acids. This CDR3 is CASRRDRVAYEQYF. CDR3 coding DNA: TGTGCCAGCAGAAGGGACAGGGTGGCCTACGAGCAGTACTTC.

The chain carries TRBV6-2 or TRBV6-3 and TRBJ1-4; the D gene is possibly TRBD1 (5 bases). This CDR3 comprises 16 residues. V was pared by 5 bases and J by 0 bases, with 13 bases between. Germline-derived CDR1 and CDR2 are MNHEY and SVGEGT. The CDR3 sequence is CASSTRRGATNEKLFF. The CDR3 bases are TGTGCCAGCAGTACGCGGCGGGGGGCAACTAATGAAAAACTGTTTTTT.

This clone was seen once. The gene calls are TRBV28 and TRBJ2-5; possible D gene TRBD1, 5 bases. The germline V gene encodes CDR1 MDHEN and CDR2 SYDVKM. The CDR3 has 15 residues. Trimming cost V 7 bases and J 6 bases, with 21 bases left between them. CDR3 loop: CASTSSPGILKTQYF. The CDR3 region has the DNA TGTGCCAGCACCTCATCTCCAGGGATTCTGAAGACCCAGTACTTC. Full variable domain (rest looked up from reference TRBV28 and TRBJ2-5): DVKVTQSSRYLVKRTGEKVFLECVQDMDHENMFWYRQDPGLGLRLIYFSYDVKMKEKGDIPEGYSVSREKKERFSLILESASTNQTSMYLCASTSSPGILKTQYFGPGTRLLVL.

The chain carries TRBV2 and TRBJ2-1; D is unclear. The CDR3 spans 15 residues. V lost 7 bases, J lost 0 bases, and 13 bases lay in between. Germline V gives CDR1 SNHLY, CDR2 FYNNEI. CDR3 sequence: CASKPIKSSYNEQFF. DNA of the CDR3: TGTGCCAGCAAGCCGATCAAGAGCTCCTACAATGAGCAGTTCTTC.

The CDR3 reads CASSQDGTFRNTIYF. DNA for the CDR3: TGTGCCAGCAGCCAAGATGGGACATTTAGAAACACCATATATTTT. The chain is built from TRBV14 and TRBJ1-3; perhaps TRBD1 as D (6 bases). The CDR3 is 15 amino acids. The germline V and J ends were trimmed by 0 bases and 5 bases, with 11 bases remaining between them. CDR1 and CDR2 (germline): SGHDN, FVKESK.

The chain uses TRBV6-2 or TRBV6-3 and TRBJ1-1; D call uncertain. Deletions cut 6 bases from V and 3 bases from J, with 8 bases between. The CDR3 sequence is 12 residues long. Germline CDR1 and CDR2: MNHEY and SVGEGT. The CDR3 loop reads CASSSSYTEAFF. CDR3 bases: TGTGCCAGCAGCTCCTCGTACACTGAAGCTTTCTTT.

The gene calls are TRBV3-1 (or the pseudogene TRBV3-2) and TRBJ2-1; the match to TRBD2 covers 10 bases. The germline gives CDR1 LGHDT, CDR2 YNNKEL (reference sequence). V shed 0 bases and J 6 bases; nucleotides not matched to a gene: 5. The CDR3 length is 16 residues. CDR3 in DNA: TGTGCCAGCAGCCAAGAAGCGGGGGGGCAGGGCAATGAGCAGTTCTTC. Residues: CASSQEAGGQGNEQFF.

The chain has TRBV18 and TRBJ1-1; TRBD1 is a possible D gene (6 bases). Germline V gene lookup returns CDR1 KGHSH and CDR2 LQKENI. Trimming removed 6 bases at V and 4 bases at J, with 15 bases between. This CDR3 has 14 residues. CDR3 in amino acids: CASSQDSRGTEAFF. CDR3 bases: TGTGCCAGCTCTCAGGACAGCCGTGGCACTGAAGCTTTCTTT.

The V and J genes are TRBV7-9 and TRBJ2-5, with 11 bases aligning to TRBD1. Germline CDR1 reads SEHNR; CDR2 reads FQNEAQ (reference sequence). V shed 5 bases and J 2 bases; nucleotides not matched to a gene: 7. There are 16 residues in the CDR3. CDR3 in amino acids: CASSKGDRGLQETQYF. The CDR3 DNA is TGTGCCAGCAGCAAGGGGGACAGGGGGTTGCAAGAGACCCAGTACTTC.

This clone showed up just once. V is TRBV7-9 and J is TRBJ1-1; possible D gene TRBD1, 6 bases. Germline lookup yields CDR1 SEHNR and CDR2 FQNEAQ (reference sequence). This CDR3 comprises 15 residues. The V end was cut by 6 bases, the J end by 1 base, with 15 bases between. CDR3 nucleotide sequence: TGTGCCAGCAGTTTGATTCCGGACAGGAACACTGAAGCTTTCTTT. Translating gives CASSLIPDRNTEAFF.

The gene calls are TRBV5-5 and TRBJ2-1; 11 positions agree with TRBD1. V dropped 4 bases and J dropped 8; count of bases not matched to a gene: 11. From germline, CDR1 is SGHKS and CDR2 YYEKEE (reference sequence). The CDR3 is 16 amino acids. Here the CDR3 DNA reads TGTGCCAGCAGCAAGGATCCGGGACAGGGGGTTTATGAGCAGTTCTTC. Its translation: CASSKDPGQGVYEQFF.

This clone was observed a few times. The chain links TRBV6-6 to TRBJ1-3; D is perhaps TRBD1 (6 bases). Per the germline V gene, CDR1 is MNHNY and CDR2 is SVGAGI (reference sequence). Trimming left V 2 bases short and J 4 bases short, with 12 bases between. The CDR3 runs to 15 residues. The CDR3 spells CASSYGTRLGNTIYF. The CDR3 nucleotides read TGTGCCAGCAGTTACGGGACACGGTTGGGAAACACCATATATTTT.

The chain recombines TRBV6-5 with TRBJ2-7; 13 bases line up with TRBD2. CDR1 and CDR2 from the germline V gene are MNHEY and SVGAGI. CDR3 length: 15 residues. With 4 bases clipped from V and 7 bases from J, the junction kept 7 bases outside the gene matches. For the CDR3, the DNA is TGTGCCAGCAGTTTTGGGACTAGCGGGAACGGGGAGCAGTACTTC. It translates to CASSFGTSGNGEQYF.

This clone was found a few times. The rearrangement uses TRBV30 and TRBJ2-1, with 9 bases matching TRBD1. Trimming cost V 7 bases and J 12 bases; bases outside gene matches: 7. Germline V gives CDR1 GTSNPN, CDR2 SVGIG (reference sequence). This CDR3 region has 11 residues. DNA of the CDR3: TGTGCCTCAGGGACAGGGACGGCGCAGTTCTTC. As protein: CASGTGTAQFF.

This clone appeared a single time. The chain has TRBV6-6 and TRBJ1-2; possibly TRBD1 for D (6 bases). The ends were cut back, 4 bases at V and 6 bases at J, with 15 bases in the middle. The CDR3 spans 14 residues. CDR1 MNHNY and CDR2 SVGAGI come from the germline V gene (reference sequence). CDR3 in amino acids: CASSFSRGADGYTF. CDR3 sequence (DNA): TGTGCCAGCAGTTTTTCTCGGGGGGCTGATGGCTACACCTTC.

V gene TRBV7-2 combines with J gene TRBJ1-4; D is possibly TRBD1 (5 bases). There are 14 residues in the CDR3. Trimming pared 5 bases from V and 7 bases from J, leaving 14 bases between. The germline V gene encodes CDR1 SGHTA and CDR2 FQGNSA. CDR3 amino acids: CASSARVIGEKLFF. DNA of the CDR3: TGTGCCAGCAGCGCCAGGGTTATCGGTGAAAAACTGTTTTTT.